The 14 T cell receptor beta chains given below trace back to one sample, sequenced in a study of blood T cell repertoires in COVID-19. The repertoire was sequenced with immunoSEQ multiplex PCR; TCRdb's copy has only in-frame clones and lacks some. The table records 25,000 to 40,000 clones, roughly 90% of them present only once. The source material was peripheral blood. These receptors originate from a human donor with active COVID-19. The donor label of this sample is uncertain.

The V gene is TRBV4-3, the J gene TRBJ1-2; 8 positions agree with TRBD1. V lost 4 bases and J lost 8; bases outside the gene matches: 15. The CDR3 spans 16 residues. Germline V gives CDR1 LGHNA, CDR2 YSLEER. The CDR3 DNA follows: TGCGCCAGCAGCCCCTATGCCGACAGGGGAATCGAAGGCTACACCTTC. Translating gives CASSPYADRGIEGYTF.

This chain connects TRBV3-1 (or the pseudogene TRBV3-2) to TRBJ2-3; D possibly corresponds to TRBD2 (7 bases). CDR1 and CDR2 (germline): LGHDT, YNNKEL (reference sequence). CDR3 length: 14 residues. V was shortened by 7 bases and J by 6 bases, with 17 bases between the two germline ends. The chain's CDR3 is CASTLGGAYDTQYF. Here the CDR3 DNA reads TGTGCCAGCACCTTAGGGGGGGCCTATGATACGCAGTATTTT.

The chain joins TRBV7-2 to TRBJ2-5, with 14 bases aligning to TRBD2. The CDR3 extends over 17 amino acids. Per germline, CDR1 SGHTA and CDR2 FQGNSA. Losses at the gene ends were 6 bases for V and 5 bases for J; bases not matched to a gene: 11. The CDR3 nucleotides read TGTGCCAGCAGACCGACTAGCGGGGGGGTATCCCGTGAGACCCAGTACTTC. Its protein product is CASRPTSGGVSRETQYF.

The V gene is TRBV29-1, the J gene TRBJ2-5; 10 bases align to TRBD2. The junction had 4 bases not matched to a gene; V was cut back by 3 bases and J by 0 bases. Germline V gene sequence: CDR1 SQVTM, CDR2 ANQGSEA. This CDR3 is built from 15 residues. The CDR3 spells CSVELAGDNQETQYF. DNA of the CDR3: TGCAGCGTTGAGCTAGCGGGGGATAACCAAGAGACCCAGTACTTC. Full variable domain (outside the CDR3, taken from reference TRBV29-1 and TRBJ2-5): SAVISQKPSRDICQRGTSLTIQCQVDSQVTMMFWYRQQPGQSLTLIATANQGSEATYESGFVIDKFPISRPNLTFSTLTVSNMSPEDSSIYLCSVELAGDNQETQYFGPGTRLLVL.

V is TRBV7-9 and J is TRBJ2-1; the match to TRBD1 covers 7 bases. CDR1 and CDR2 (germline): SEHNR, FQNEAQ (reference sequence). This CDR3 region has 17 residues. Losses at the gene ends were 7 bases for V and 6 bases for J; bases not matched to a gene: 18. CDR3 sequence (DNA): TGTGCCAGCAACCATCCTCAACGACAGGGTTCTTTCAATGAGCAGTTCTTC. Its translation is CASNHPQRQGSFNEQFF.

Details on this clone: Relative to the germline gene, one junction end is altered; a read error may explain this. For the CDR3, the DNA is TGTGCCAGCAGAGAAGACAGATCTGGGGCCAACGTCCTGACTTTC. This translates into CASREDRSGANVLTF. The V gene is TRBV6-1, the J gene TRBJ2-6, with TRBD1 as a possible D gene (5 bases). CDR3 length equals 15 residues. CDR1 is MNHNS, CDR2 SASEGT, per germline.

The V call is TRBV29-1, the J call TRBJ2-7, with D possibly TRBD1 on 6 matching bases. CDR1 is SQVTM and CDR2 is ANQGSEA in the germline V gene. V was trimmed by 7 bases and J by 3 bases, leaving 16 bases between them. The CDR3 is 13 residues long. For the CDR3, the DNA is TGCAGCGGAGGGCAGGGACACGACTACGAGCAGTACTTC. Its translation: CSGGQGHDYEQYF.

By frequency in the sample, this clone is medium-sized. The chain couples TRBV5-4 to TRBJ2-2, with TRBD1 as a possible D gene (6 bases). The ends were cut back, 4 bases at V and 6 bases at J, with 13 bases in the middle. Germline CDR1 reads SGHNT; CDR2 reads YYREEE (reference sequence). The CDR3 is made up of 14 amino acids. CDR3 region: CASSRGGGAGELFF. Here the CDR3 DNA reads TGTGCCAGCAGCCGAGGGGGTGGGGCCGGGGAGCTGTTTTTT.

CDR3 bases: TGTGCCAGCCGTAGACAGAGCAGCAATCAGCCCCAGCATTTT. This codes for CASRRQSSNQPQHF. The chain combines TRBV2 with TRBJ1-5, with a tentative D call TRBD1 (5 bases). V was cut by 8 bases and J by 1 base, with 12 bases left in between. CDR3 length equals 14 residues. Germline loops: CDR1 SNHLY, CDR2 FYNNEI.

Comments on this clone: A read error may account for a junction end that differs from germline. J is TRBJ2-1 and V is TRBV25-1, with 10 nucleotides matching TRBD1. The germline gives CDR1 MGHDK, CDR2 SYGVNS. The CDR3 sequence is 11 residues long. In DNA form, the CDR3 reads TGTGCCAGCAGTACCCGGACAGGGGGAATCTTC. It codes for CASSTRTGGIF.

With respect to this clone: No DNA is shown, since the ends of the CDR3 on it are uncertain; the CDR3 is the one TCRdb lists. This rearrangement joins TRBV4-1 to TRBJ2-6; the table gives TRBD1 as D, unverified against the DNA. The CDR3 comprises 17 residues, both ends counted. Germline V gene sequence: CDR1 MGHRA, CDR2 YSYEKL. CDR3: CASSSGQAVPGANVLTF.

A word on this clone: An end of the junction does not agree with germline; a read error may underlie this. CDR3 sequence reads: CASSLKQGADYEQFF. In nucleotides, the CDR3 is TGTGCTAGCAGCTTAAAACAGGGGGCGGATTATGAGCAGTTCTTC. This chain connects TRBV7-7 to TRBJ2-1; TRBD1 matches 9 bases. This CDR3 contains 15 residues. The germline gives CDR1 SSHAT, CDR2 FNYEAQ (reference sequence). Full variable domain (missing parts from reference TRBV7-7 and TRBJ2-1): GAGVSQSPRYKVTKRGQDVTLRCDPISSHATLYWYQQALGQGPEFLTYFNYEAQPDKSGLPSDRFSAERPEGSISTLTIQRTEQRDSAMYRCASSLKQGADYEQFFGPGTRLTVL.

The chain recombines TRBV12-5 with TRBJ1-5, with D perhaps matching TRBD1 (6 bases). Germline CDR1 LGHNT, CDR2 FRNRAP. Trimming removed 1 base from V and 5 bases from J, with 15 bases in between. This CDR3 contains 16 residues. The CDR3 sequence: CASGLDLDRIHQPQHF. The CDR3 DNA follows: TGTGCTAGTGGTTTGGATTTAGACAGGATACATCAGCCCCAGCATTTT. Full variable domain (remainder filled in from reference TRBV12-5 and TRBJ1-5): DARVTQTPRHKVTEMGQEVTMRCQPILGHNTVFWYRQTMMQGLELLAYFRNRAPLDDSGMPKDRFSAEMPDATLATLKIQPSEPRDSAVYFCASGLDLDRIHQPQHFGDGTRLSIL.

The chain employs TRBV5-6 and TRBJ2-1, with 8 bases lining up with TRBD2. This CDR3 comprises 15 residues. Germline values: CDR1 SGHDT, CDR2 YYEEEE. Germline trimming cut 0 bases from V and 5 bases from J; bases unmatched to any gene: 4. Here the CDR3 DNA reads TGTGCCAGCAGCTTGGCGGGGGGGCCGGACAATGAGCAGTTCTTC. This encodes CASSLAGGPDNEQFF. Full variable domain (outside the CDR3, taken from reference TRBV5-6 and TRBJ2-1): DAGVTQSPTHLIKTRGQQVTLRCSPKSGHDTVSWYQQALGQGPQFIFQYYEEEERQRGNFPDRFSGHQFPNYSSELNVNALLLGDSALYLCASSLAGGPDNEQFFGPGTRLTVL.